This T cell receptor (beta chain) originates from a study of shared clonotypes between healthy human individuals. Clones were read by immunoSEQ multiplex PCR, and TCRdb kept only the in-frame ones, dropping some. The table lists hundreds of thousands of clones, around 67% of them singletons. The length of the CDR3 is 11 residues. Trimming cost V 5 bases and J 5 bases, with 9 bases left between them. Germline V gene data show CDR1 as DFQATT and CDR2 as SNEGSKA (reference sequence). Findings and limits, study-wide: Clonotype sharing across several donors was observed for approximately 5% of naive CD4 clonotypes.

Regarding this clone: Antigen unknown. This CDR3 is also generated by other DNA sequences in the sample.

Source material: memory CD4+ T cells sorted from blood. Subset noted: CD45RA-negative fraction. This receptor was taken from a woman aged 25 to 45 in good health. The genes are TRBV20-1 and TRBJ1-2; D remains ambiguous. The CDR3 DNA reads as TGCAGTGCTCGGACGGATTATGGCTACACCTTC. It encodes CSARTDYGYTF.